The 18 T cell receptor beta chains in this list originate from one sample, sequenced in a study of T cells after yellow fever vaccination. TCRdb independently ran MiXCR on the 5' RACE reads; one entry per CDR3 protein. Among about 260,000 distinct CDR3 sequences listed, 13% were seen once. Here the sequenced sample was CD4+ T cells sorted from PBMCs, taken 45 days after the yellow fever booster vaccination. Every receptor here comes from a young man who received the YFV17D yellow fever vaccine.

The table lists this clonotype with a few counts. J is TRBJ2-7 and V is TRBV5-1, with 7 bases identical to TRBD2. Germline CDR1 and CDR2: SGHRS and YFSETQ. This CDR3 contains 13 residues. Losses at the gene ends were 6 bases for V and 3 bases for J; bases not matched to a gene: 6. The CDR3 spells CASTRGGYYEQYF. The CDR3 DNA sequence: TGCGCCAGCACCCGCGGGGGTTACTACGAGCAGTACTTC.

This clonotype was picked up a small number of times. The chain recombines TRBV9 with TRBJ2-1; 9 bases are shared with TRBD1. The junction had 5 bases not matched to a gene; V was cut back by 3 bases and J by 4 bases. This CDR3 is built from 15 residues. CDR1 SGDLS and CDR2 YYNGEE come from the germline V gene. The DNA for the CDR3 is TGTGCCAGCAGCGCGACAGGGGGGAATTACAATGAGCAGTTCTTC. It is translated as CASSATGGNYNEQFF.

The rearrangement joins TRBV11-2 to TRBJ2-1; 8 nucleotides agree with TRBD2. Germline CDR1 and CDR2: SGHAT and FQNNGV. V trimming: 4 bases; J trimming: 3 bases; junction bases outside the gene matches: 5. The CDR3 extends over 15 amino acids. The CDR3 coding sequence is TGTGCCAGCAGCTACCAGCGGGAGCACTACAATGAGCAGTTCTTC. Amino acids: CASSYQREHYNEQFF. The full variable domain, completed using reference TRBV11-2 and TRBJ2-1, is EAGVAQSPRYKIIEKRQSVAFWCNPISGHATLYWYQQILGQGPKLLIQFQNNGVVDDSQLPKDRFSAERLKGVDSTLKIQPAKLEDSAVYLCASSYQREHYNEQFFGPGTRLTVL.

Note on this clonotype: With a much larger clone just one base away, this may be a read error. DNA of the CDR3: TGTGCCAGCAGCAAACACGAGACCCAGTACTTC. It encodes CASSKHETQYF. The rearrangement joins TRBV21-1 to TRBJ2-5. TRBV21-1 is labeled a pseudogene. The CDR3 has 11 amino acids.

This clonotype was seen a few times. The CDR3 sequence is CASSLSGADSNQPQHF. The CDR3, as DNA: TGCGCCAGCAGCTTGTCGGGAGCGGATAGCAATCAGCCCCAGCATTTT. This chain joins TRBV5-1 and TRBJ1-5; D ambiguous. V lost 1 base and J lost 0, with 11 bases in between. Germline CDR1 SGHRS, CDR2 YFSETQ. The CDR3 has 16 residues.

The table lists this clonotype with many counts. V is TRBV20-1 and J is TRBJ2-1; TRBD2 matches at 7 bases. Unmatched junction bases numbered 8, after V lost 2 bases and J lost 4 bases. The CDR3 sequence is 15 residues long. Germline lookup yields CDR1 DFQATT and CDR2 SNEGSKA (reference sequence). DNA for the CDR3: TGCAGTGCTAGATCGGGACTATCTAAGTACAATGAGCAGTTCTTC. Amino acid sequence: CSARSGLSKYNEQFF.

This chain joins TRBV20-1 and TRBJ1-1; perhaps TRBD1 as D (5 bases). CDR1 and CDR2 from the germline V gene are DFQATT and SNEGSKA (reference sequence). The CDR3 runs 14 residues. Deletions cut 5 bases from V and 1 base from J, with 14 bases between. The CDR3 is CSASGRGRNTEAFF. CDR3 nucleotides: TGCAGTGCTTCGGGACGGGGAAGGAACACTGAAGCTTTCTTT.

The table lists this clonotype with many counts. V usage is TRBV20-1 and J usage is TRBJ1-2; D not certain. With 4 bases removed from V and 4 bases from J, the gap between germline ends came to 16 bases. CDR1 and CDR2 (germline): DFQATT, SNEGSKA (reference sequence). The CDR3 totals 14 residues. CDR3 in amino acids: CSAMTRVEGYGYTF. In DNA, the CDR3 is TGCAGTGCTATGACCCGTGTCGAGGGCTATGGCTACACCTTC.

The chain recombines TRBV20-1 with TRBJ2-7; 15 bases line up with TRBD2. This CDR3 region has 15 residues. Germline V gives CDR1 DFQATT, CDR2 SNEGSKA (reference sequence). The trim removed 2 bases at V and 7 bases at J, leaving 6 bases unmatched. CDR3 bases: TGCAGTGCTAGAACGGGACTAGCGGGGGGCCTGGAGCAGTACTTC. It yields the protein CSARTGLAGGLEQYF.

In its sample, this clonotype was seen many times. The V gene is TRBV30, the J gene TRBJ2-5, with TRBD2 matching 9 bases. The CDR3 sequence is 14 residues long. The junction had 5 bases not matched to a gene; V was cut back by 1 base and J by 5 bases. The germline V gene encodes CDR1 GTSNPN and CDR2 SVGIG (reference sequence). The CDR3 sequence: CAWSGGRGRETQYF. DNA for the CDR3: TGTGCCTGGAGTGGCGGGAGGGGAAGGGAGACCCAGTACTTC.

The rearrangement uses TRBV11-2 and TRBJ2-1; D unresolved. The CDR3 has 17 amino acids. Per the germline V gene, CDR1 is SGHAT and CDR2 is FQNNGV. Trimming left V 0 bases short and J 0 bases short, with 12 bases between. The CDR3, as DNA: TGTGCCAGCAGCTTAGATCCTCGCGGAAGCTCCTACAATGAGCAGTTCTTC. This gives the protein CASSLDPRGSSYNEQFF. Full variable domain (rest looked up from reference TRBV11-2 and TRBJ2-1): EAGVAQSPRYKIIEKRQSVAFWCNPISGHATLYWYQQILGQGPKLLIQFQNNGVVDDSQLPKDRFSAERLKGVDSTLKIQPAKLEDSAVYLCASSLDPRGSSYNEQFFGPGTRLTVL.

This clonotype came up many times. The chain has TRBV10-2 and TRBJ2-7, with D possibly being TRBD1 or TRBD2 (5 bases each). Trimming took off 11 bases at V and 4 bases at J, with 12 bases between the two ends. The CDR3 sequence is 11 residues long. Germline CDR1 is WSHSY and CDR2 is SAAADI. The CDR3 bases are TGCGCCGTCGAGGGGTCATACGAGCAGTACTTC. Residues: CAVEGSYEQYF.

The CDR3 DNA reads as TGTGCCAGCAACTCCAGGACGGCATATGGCTACACCTTC. This gives the protein CASNSRTAYGYTF. The rearrangement links TRBV5-6 to TRBJ1-2; no firm D call. Germline CDR1 is SGHDT and CDR2 is YYEEEE. Trimming shortened V by 6 bases and J by 5 bases, and 14 bases separated the two germline ends. The CDR3 length is 13 residues. The full variable domain, its missing parts supplied by reference TRBV5-6 and TRBJ1-2, is DAGVTQSPTHLIKTRGQQVTLRCSPKSGHDTVSWYQQALGQGPQFIFQYYEEEERQRGNFPDRFSGHQFPNYSSELNVNALLLGDSALYLCASNSRTAYGYTFGSGTRLTVV.

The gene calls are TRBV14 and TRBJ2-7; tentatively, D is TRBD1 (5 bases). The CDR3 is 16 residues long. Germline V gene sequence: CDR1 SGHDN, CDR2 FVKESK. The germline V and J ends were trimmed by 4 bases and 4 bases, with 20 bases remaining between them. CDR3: CASSLQLGKGIYEQYF. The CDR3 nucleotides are TGTGCCAGCAGCCTCCAGCTGGGGAAGGGGATATACGAGCAGTACTTC.

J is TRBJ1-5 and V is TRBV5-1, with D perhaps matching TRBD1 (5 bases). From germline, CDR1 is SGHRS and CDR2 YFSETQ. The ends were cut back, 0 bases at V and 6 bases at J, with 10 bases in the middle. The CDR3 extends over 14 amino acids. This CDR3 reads CASSLGSGVQPQHF. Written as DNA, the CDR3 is TGCGCCAGCAGCTTGGGATCGGGGGTTCAGCCCCAGCATTTT.

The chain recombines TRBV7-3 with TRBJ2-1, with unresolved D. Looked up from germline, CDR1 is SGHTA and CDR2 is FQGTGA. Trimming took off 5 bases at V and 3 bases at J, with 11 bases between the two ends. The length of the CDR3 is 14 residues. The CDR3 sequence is CASSPSPLYNEQFF. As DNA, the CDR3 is TGTGCCAGCAGCCCCTCTCCCCTCTACAATGAGCAGTTCTTC.

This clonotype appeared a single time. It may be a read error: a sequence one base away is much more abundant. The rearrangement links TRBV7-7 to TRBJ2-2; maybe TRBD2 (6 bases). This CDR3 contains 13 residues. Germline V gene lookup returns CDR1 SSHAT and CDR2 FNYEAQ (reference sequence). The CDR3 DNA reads TGTACTAGCAGCCCACTTAACACCGGGGAGCTGTTTTTT. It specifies CTSSPLNTGELFF.

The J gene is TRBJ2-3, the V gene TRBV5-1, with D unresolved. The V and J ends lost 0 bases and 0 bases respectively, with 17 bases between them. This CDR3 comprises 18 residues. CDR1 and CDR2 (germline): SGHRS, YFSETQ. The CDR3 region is CASSLDSTARRSTDTQYF. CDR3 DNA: TGCGCCAGCAGCTTGGATTCTACAGCGAGACGAAGCACAGATACGCAGTATTTT.